These T cell receptor beta chains were read from a single sample in a study of post-analysis software for immune sequencing data. TCRdb reanalysed the PCR reads using MiXCR and keeps one entry per CDR3 protein. The top ten clones hold roughly 1.7% of a sample with roughly 600,000 distinct CDR3 sequences, about 40% of them seen once. The sample consisted of blood. All receptors derive from a girl aged 10 to 17 with multiple sclerosis. Both conserved end residues are part of each CDR3. Each record gives: J gene, CDR3 length, clone size, V gene, D gene, CDR3 protein, CDR3 DNA. The D gene is left open where the match is weak. For some rows the clone size is stated as once, few or many, or as a class when expanded; others skip it.

TRBJ1-2	14	.	TRBV7-9	.	CASSFGRENYGYTF	TGTGCCAGCAGCTTCGGCCGGGAGAACTATGGCTACACCTTC
TRBJ2-5	13	.	TRBV6-5	.	CASTPGGRGEQYF	TGTGCCAGCACCCCAGGGGGGAGAGGGGAGCAGTACTTC
TRBJ2-7	14	.	TRBV7-2	.	CASSLTGITYEQYF	TGTGCCAGCAGCCTCACCGGGATCACCTACGAGCAGTACTTC
TRBJ2-6	16	once	TRBV27	.	CASSLSGAEGTNVLTF	TGTGCCAGCAGTTTATCAGGGGCAGAAGGGACCAACGTCCTGACTTTC
TRBJ1-2	14	.	TRBV5-6	.	CASSPRDRVDGYTF	TGTGCCAGCAGCCCCCGAGACCGGGTTGATGGCTACACCTTC
TRBJ2-7	18	.	TRBV12-3/TRBV12-4	TRBD2	CASSGLAGDAEGFREQYF	TGTGCCAGCAGTGGACTAGCGGGGGACGCCGAGGGTTTTCGCGAGCAGTACTTC
TRBJ1-5	14	.	TRBV28	.	CASSGFNSNQPQHF	TGTGCCAGCAGTGGATTCAATAGCAATCAGCCCCAGCATTTT
TRBJ2-7	15	.	TRBV29-1	TRBD2	CSVSGTSGKTYEQYF	TGCAGCGTATCCGGGACTAGCGGAAAAACCTACGAGCAGTACTTC
TRBJ2-7	16	.	TRBV5-1	TRBD2	CASSLVSGGGGYEQYF	TGCGCCAGCAGCTTGGTGAGCGGGGGTGGAGGCTACGAGCAGTACTTC
TRBJ2-3	17	.	TRBV29-1	TRBD1	CSVDRPPGQGRTDTQYF	TGCAGCGTTGATCGTCCTCCTGGACAGGGGCGCACAGATACGCAGTATTTT
TRBJ2-3	14	few	TRBV7-2	.	CASSLGMSTDTQYF	TGTGCCAGCAGCTTAGGAATGAGCACAGATACGCAGTATTTT
TRBJ2-7	14	many	TRBV5-1	TRBD1	CASSLEGQAYEQYF	TGCGCCAGCAGCTTGGAGGGACAGGCCTACGAGCAGTACTTC
TRBJ1-5	14	.	TRBV6-6	.	CASSYSSRDQPQHF	TGTGCCAGCAGTTACTCCTCCAGGGATCAGCCCCAGCATTTT
TRBJ2-5	15	.	TRBV6-2/TRBV6-3	TRBD2	CASSYVDSGRETQYF	TGTGCCAGCAGTTACGTGGATAGCGGGCGGGAGACCCAGTACTTC
TRBJ2-1	16	few	TRBV2	TRBD2	CAGSLRASGKYNEQFF	TGTGCCGGCTCCCTTAGGGCTAGCGGGAAATACAATGAGCAGTTCTTC